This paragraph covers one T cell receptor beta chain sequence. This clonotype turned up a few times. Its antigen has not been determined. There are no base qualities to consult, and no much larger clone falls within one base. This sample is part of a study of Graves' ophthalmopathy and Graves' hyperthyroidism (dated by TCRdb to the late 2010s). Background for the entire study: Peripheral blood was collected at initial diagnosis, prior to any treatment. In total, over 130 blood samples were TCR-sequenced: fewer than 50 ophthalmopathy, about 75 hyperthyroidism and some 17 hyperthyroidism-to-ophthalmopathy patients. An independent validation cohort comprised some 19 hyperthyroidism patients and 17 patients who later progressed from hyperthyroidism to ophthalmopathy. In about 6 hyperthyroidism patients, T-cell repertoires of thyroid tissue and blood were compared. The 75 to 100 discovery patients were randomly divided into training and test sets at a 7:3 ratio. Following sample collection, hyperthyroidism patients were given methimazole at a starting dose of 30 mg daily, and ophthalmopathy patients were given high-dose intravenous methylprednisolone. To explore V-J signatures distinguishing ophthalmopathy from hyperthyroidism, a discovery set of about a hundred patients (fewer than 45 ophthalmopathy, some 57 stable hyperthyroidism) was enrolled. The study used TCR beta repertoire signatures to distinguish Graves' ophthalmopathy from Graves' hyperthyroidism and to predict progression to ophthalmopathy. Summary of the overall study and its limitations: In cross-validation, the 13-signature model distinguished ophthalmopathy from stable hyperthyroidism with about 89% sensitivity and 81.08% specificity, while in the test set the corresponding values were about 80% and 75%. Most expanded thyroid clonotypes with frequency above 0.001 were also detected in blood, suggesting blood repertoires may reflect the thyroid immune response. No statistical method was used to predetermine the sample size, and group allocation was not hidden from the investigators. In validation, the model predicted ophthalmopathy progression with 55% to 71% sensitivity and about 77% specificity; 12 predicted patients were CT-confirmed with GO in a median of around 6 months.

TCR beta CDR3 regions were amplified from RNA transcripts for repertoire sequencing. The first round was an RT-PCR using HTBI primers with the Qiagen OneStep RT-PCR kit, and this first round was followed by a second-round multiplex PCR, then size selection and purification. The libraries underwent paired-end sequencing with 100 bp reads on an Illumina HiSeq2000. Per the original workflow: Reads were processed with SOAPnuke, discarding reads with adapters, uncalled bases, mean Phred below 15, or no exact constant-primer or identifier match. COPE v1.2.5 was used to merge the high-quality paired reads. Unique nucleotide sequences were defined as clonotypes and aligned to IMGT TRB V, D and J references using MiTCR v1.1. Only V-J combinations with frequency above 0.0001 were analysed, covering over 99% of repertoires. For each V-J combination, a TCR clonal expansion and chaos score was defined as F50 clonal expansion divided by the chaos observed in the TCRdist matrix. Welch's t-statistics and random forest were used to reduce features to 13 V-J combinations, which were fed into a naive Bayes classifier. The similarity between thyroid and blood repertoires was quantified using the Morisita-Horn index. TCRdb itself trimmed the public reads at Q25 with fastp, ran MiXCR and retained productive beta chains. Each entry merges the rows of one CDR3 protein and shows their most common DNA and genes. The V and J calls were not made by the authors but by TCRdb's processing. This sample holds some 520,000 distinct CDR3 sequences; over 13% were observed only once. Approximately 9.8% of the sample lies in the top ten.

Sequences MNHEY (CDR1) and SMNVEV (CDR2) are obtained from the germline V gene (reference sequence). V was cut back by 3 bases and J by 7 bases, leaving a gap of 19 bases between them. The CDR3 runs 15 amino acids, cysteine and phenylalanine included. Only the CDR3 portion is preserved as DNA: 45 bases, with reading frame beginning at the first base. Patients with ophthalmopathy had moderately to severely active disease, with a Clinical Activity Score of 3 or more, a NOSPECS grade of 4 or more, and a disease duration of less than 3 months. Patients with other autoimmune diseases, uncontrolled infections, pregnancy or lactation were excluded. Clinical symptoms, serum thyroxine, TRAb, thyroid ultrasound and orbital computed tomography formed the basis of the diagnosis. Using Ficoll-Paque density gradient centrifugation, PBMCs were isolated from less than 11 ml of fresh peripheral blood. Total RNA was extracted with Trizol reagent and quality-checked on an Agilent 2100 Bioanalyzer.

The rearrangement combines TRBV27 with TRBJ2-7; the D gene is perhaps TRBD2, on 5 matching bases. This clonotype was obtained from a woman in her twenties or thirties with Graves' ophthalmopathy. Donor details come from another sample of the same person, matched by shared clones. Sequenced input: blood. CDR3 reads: CASSLRAGGLREQYF. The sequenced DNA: TGTGCCAGCAGTTTGAGGGCGGGCGGCCTAAGGGAGCAGTACTTC.